The sequence of this T cell receptor beta chain was determined in a study of blood T cell repertoires in COVID-19. Study-wide background: Acute and convalescent COVID-19 specimens originated in the United States, Italy and Spain.

The CDR3 length is 13 residues. The V gene's germline CDR1 is LNHDA and CDR2 SQIVND (reference sequence). J gave up 7 bases and V 8 bases, and 8 bases lay outside the gene matches. Per the original data handling: Using reference gene primer amplification, nucleated cell counts were estimated. Sequenced by immunoSEQ multiplex PCR; TCRdb stores in-frame clones only, minus some. For V, J and clone size, that table is used; D and trimming come from the DNA. The table has 110,000 to 150,000 clones, 75% to 90% seen once. The gene calls are TRBV19 and TRBJ2-7; 10 positions agree with TRBD1. The sequence was collected from a woman aged 55-69 years with active COVID-19. The specimen sequenced was peripheral blood. CDR3 in amino acids: CASGDRGRGEQYF. As DNA, the CDR3 is TGTGCCAGTGGAGACAGGGGGCGCGGGGAGCAGTACTTC.